The present T cell receptor beta chain was sequenced within a study of cytomegalovirus exposure and HLA in healthy donors. Whole-study context: The approximately 120 validation repertoires were produced on the same platform as the 550 to 750 repertoires of the first cohort. This was reported in a later analysis. Points from the study as a whole: Reports credit the classifier with highly specific, highly sensitive diagnosis of cytomegalovirus status. Across donors, most TCRs were seen rarely, yet some public ones were widespread.

Clones were sequenced by immunoSEQ multiplex PCR, and TCRdb holds only the in-frame ones, with some missing. Counted here are 300,000 to 400,000 clones, roughly 90% occurring once; the ten biggest clones make up roughly 0.8%. The germline V and J ends were trimmed by 1 base and 3 bases, with 12 bases remaining between them. Germline CDR1 is SEHNR and CDR2 is FQNEAQ (reference sequence). The CDR3 is 15 amino acids. A note on this clone: Its target is not known.

Sequenced material: PBMCs. The V gene is TRBV7-9, the J gene TRBJ1-2; D call uncertain. The TCR comes from a woman aged 18 to 35 in good health and CMV-seronegative. CDR3 region: CASSLDFGTDYGYTF. CDR3 in DNA: TGTGCCAGCAGCTTAGACTTCGGAACAGACTATGGCTACACCTTC.